This T cell receptor (beta chain) was sequenced for a study of T cells in Graves' hyperthyroidism and ophthalmopathy. Among ophthalmopathy patients, the Clinical Activity Score reached at least 3, the NOSPECS grade reached at least 4, and duration remained under 3 months. The study excluded patients with uncontrolled infection, other autoimmune disease, pregnancy or lactation. Clinical symptoms, serum thyroxine and TRAb, thyroid ultrasound and orbital computed tomography together formed the diagnostic basis. Study-wide findings and caveats: Ophthalmopathy and stable hyperthyroidism were told apart by a 13 V-J model.

TCR beta CDR3 regions were amplified from RNA. The study used the HTBI primer set for a first-round RT-PCR of the TCR CDR3. TCRdb reprocessed the multiplex PCR reads via MiXCR and lists one record per CDR3 protein. The sample carries about 600,000 distinct CDR3 sequences, about a sixth recorded once. The CDR3 has 16 amino acids. With V trimmed by 5 bases and J by 3 bases, 11 bases remained unmatched. Germline CDR1 reads KGHSH; CDR2 reads LQKENI. Many counts were recorded for this clonotype. The antigen is undetermined. The sequenced sample consisted of blood. This chain uses TRBV18 with TRBJ1-1; TRBD1 aligns across 8 bases. The receptor's source is a woman in her forties with Graves' ophthalmopathy. This CDR3 is CASSNQRTGTDTEAFF. The CDR3 nucleotides read TGTGCCAGCTCAAATCAAAGGACAGGGACGGACACTGAAGCTTTCTTT.